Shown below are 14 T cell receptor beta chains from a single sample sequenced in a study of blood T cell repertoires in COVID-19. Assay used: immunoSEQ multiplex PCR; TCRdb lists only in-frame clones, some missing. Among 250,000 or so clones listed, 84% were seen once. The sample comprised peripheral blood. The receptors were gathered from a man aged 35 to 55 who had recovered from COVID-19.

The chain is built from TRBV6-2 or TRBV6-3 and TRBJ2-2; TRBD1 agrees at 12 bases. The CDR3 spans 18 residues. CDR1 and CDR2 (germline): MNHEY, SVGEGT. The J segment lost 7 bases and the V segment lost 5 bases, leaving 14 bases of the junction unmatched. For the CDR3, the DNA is TGTGCCAGCAGTAGCGATTGGGGGACAGGGGGCTCAGACGGGGAGCTGTTTTTT. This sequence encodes CASSSDWGTGGSDGELFF.

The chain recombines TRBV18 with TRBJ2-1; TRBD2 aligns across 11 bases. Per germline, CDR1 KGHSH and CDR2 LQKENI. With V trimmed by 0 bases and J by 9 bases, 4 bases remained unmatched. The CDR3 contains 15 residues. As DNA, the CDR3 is TGTGCCAGCTCACCACCTAGCGGGAGGGGGGGTGAGCAGTTCTTC. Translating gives CASSPPSGRGGEQFF.

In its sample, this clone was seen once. CDR3 in DNA: TGTGCCAGTAGTGTCTACAGGGATGGCTACACCTTC. Its protein product is CASSVYRDGYTF. V gene TRBV19 combines with J gene TRBJ1-2; possible D gene TRBD1, 6 bases. The length of the CDR3 is 12 residues. The V end lost 5 bases, the J end lost 6 bases, and 10 bases lay between the germline ends. CDR1 LNHDA and CDR2 SQIVND come from the germline V gene (reference sequence).

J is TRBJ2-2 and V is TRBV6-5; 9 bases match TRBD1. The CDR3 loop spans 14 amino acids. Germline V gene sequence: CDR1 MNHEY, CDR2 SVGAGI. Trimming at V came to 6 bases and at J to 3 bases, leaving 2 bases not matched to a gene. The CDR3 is CASRRTGDTGELFF. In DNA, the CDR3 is TGTGCCAGCAGGAGGACAGGGGACACCGGGGAGCTGTTTTTT.

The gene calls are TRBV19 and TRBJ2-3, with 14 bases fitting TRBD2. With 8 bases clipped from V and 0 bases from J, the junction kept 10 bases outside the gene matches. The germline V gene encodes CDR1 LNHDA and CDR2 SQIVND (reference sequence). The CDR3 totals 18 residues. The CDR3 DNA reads TGTGCCAGTGGGGGACTAGCGGGAGTGGCAACTAGCACAGATACGCAGTATTTT. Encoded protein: CASGGLAGVATSTDTQYF.

CDR3 in DNA: TGTGCCAGCAGCGCCGGGGACAGTCTCTACGAGCAGTACTTC. Protein: CASSAGDSLYEQYF. The chain couples TRBV9 to TRBJ2-7; the match to TRBD1 covers 7 bases. Per the germline V gene, CDR1 is SGDLS and CDR2 is YYNGEE. The CDR3 covers 14 residues. The V gene end was trimmed by 3 bases and the J gene end by 3 bases; junction bases not matched to a gene: 6.

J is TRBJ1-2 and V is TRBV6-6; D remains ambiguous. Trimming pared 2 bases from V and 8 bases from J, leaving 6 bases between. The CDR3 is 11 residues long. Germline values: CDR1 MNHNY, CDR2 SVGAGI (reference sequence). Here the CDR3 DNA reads TGTGCCAGCAGTTACAGCGAAGGCTACACCTTC. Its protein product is CASSYSEGYTF.

The CDR3 coding sequence is TGTGCCAGCAGTGTATCCACAAGGGCCAACGTCCTGACTTTC. It specifies CASSVSTRANVLTF. The chain has TRBV28 and TRBJ2-6, with unresolved D. The CDR3 contains 14 residues. Germline CDR1 is MDHEN and CDR2 is SYDVKM. V dropped 5 bases and J dropped 5 bases, with 10 bases sitting between them.

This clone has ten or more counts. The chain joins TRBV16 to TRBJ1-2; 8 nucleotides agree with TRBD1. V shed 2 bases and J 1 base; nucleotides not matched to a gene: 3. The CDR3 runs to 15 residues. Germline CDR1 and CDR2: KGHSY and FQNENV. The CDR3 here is CASSQGTGLNYGYTF. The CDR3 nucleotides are TGTGCCAGCAGCCAAGGGACAGGACTTAACTATGGCTACACCTTC.

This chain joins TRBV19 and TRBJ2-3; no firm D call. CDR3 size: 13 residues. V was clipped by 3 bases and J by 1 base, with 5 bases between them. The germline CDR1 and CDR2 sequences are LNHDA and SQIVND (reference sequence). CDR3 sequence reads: CASSIARTDTQYF. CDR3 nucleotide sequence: TGTGCCAGTAGTATCGCGCGCACAGATACGCAGTATTTT. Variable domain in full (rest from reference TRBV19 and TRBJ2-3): DGGITQSPKYLFRKEGQNVTLSCEQNLNHDAMYWYRQDPGQGLRLIYYSQIVNDFQKGDIAEGYSVSREKKESFPLTVTSAQKNPTAFYLCASSIARTDTQYFGPGTRLTVL.

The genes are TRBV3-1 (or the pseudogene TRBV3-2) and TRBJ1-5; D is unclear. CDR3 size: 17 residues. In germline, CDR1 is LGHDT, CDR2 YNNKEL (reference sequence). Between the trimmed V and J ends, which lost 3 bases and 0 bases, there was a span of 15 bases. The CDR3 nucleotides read TGTGCCAGCAGCCAGGGTCCAGTAAGACTTAGCAATCAGCCCCAGCATTTT. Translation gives CASSQGPVRLSNQPQHF.

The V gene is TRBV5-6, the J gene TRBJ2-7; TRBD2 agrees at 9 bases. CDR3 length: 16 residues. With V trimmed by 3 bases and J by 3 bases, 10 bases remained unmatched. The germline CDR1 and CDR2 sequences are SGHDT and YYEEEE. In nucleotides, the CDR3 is TGTGCCAGCAGCTCTTCGAGCGGGGGGACTTTCTACGAGCAGTACTTC. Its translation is CASSSSSGGTFYEQYF.

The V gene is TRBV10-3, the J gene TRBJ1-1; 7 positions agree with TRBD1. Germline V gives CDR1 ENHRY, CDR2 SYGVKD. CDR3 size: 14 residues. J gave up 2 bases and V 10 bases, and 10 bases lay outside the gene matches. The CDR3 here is CATWTGQKNTEAFF. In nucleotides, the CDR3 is TGTGCCACCTGGACAGGTCAGAAAAACACTGAAGCTTTCTTT.

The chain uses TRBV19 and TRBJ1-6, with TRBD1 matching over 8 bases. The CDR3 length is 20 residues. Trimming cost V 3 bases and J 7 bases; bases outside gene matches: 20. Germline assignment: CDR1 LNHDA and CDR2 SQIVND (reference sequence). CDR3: CASSIGFYGAGGSPNSPLHF. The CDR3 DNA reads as TGTGCCAGTAGTATCGGGTTTTACGGGGCAGGGGGCTCCCCGAATTCACCCCTCCACTTT.